The 27 T cell receptor beta chains below come from one sample, sequenced in a study of OX40 agonist ivuxolimab in advanced cancers. Produced via immunoSEQ multiplex PCR; TCRdb's table is partial and in-frame only. This table holds about 50,000 clones, roughly three quarters found once. Source: CD4+ or CD8+ T cells sorted from blood, taken in a trial of the OX40 agonist ivuxolimab. The receptors were sampled from an adult with an advanced solid tumor such as melanoma, head and neck, liver or kidney cancer.

The table lists this clone with a count of one. In nucleotides, the CDR3 is TGTGCCAGCAGCTTATTTGTAGCGGGGGGCACTGAAGCTTTCTTT. Its protein product is CASSLFVAGGTEAFF. This sequence joins TRBV11-2 and TRBJ1-1; tentatively, D is TRBD1 (5 bases). This CDR3 contains 15 residues. V was cut by 2 bases and J by 4 bases, with 14 bases left in between. Germline CDR1 SGHAT, CDR2 FQNNGV.

J is TRBJ1-5 and V is TRBV6-5, with 8 bases matching TRBD1. The ends lost 4 bases at V and 7 bases at J; junction bases unmatched: 6. Germline CDR1 reads MNHEY; CDR2 reads SVGAGI. This CDR3 region has 14 residues. The CDR3 reads CASSSTGGSQPQHF. The CDR3 DNA reads TGTGCCAGCAGTTCTACAGGGGGAAGCCAGCCCCAGCATTTT.

The chain couples TRBV5-6 to TRBJ1-1; D gene unclear. CDR1 is SGHDT, CDR2 YYEEEE, per germline. CDR3 length equals 13 residues. Between the trimmed V and J ends, which lost 3 bases and 1 base, there was a span of 7 bases. The CDR3 region is CASSSLRNTEAFF. The CDR3 DNA reads TGTGCCAGCAGCTCACTCAGGAACACTGAAGCTTTCTTT.

The genes are TRBV6-5 and TRBJ2-7; possible D gene TRBD2, 5 bases. Trimming took 5 bases from V and 1 from J, leaving 15 bases between them. Germline V lookup: CDR1 MNHEY, CDR2 SVGAGI. This CDR3 spans 15 amino acids. This CDR3 is CASSRDGVRSYEQYF. For the CDR3, the DNA is TGTGCCAGCAGTCGCGACGGGGTAAGGTCCTACGAGCAGTACTTC.

This rearrangement joins TRBV18 to TRBJ2-5; tentative D call: TRBD2 (6 bases). V was clipped by 3 bases and J by 4 bases, with 9 bases between them. Germline lookup yields CDR1 KGHSH and CDR2 LQKENI. The CDR3 consists of 13 residues. CDR3 nucleotide sequence: TGTGCCAGCTCACCGGGCGGGGTAGAGACCCAGTACTTC. This gives the protein CASSPGGVETQYF.

This chain uses TRBV12-5 with TRBJ2-6, with D perhaps TRBD1 (5 bases). The V end was cut by 5 bases, the J end by 5 bases, with 22 bases between. The CDR3 has 18 amino acids. The V gene's germline CDR1 is LGHNT and CDR2 FRNRAP. The CDR3 protein is CASGVVGAGQSRANVLTF. As DNA, the CDR3 is TGTGCTAGTGGTGTCGTCGGTGCAGGACAAAGTCGGGCCAACGTCCTGACTTTC.

The V call is TRBV18, the J call TRBJ2-1; D might be TRBD2 (7 bases). The CDR3 length is 15 residues. The germline V and J ends were trimmed by 3 bases and 5 bases, with 14 bases remaining between them. Germline assignment: CDR1 KGHSH and CDR2 LQKENI. The CDR3: CASSPVQGGNNEQFF. As DNA, the CDR3 is TGTGCCAGCTCACCGGTACAGGGAGGGAACAATGAGCAGTTCTTC.

The chain uses TRBV11-2 and TRBJ1-3, with no clear D. Trimming shortened V by 5 bases and J by 0 bases, and 11 bases separated the two germline ends. Germline lookup yields CDR1 SGHAT and CDR2 FQNNGV. CDR3 length: 15 residues. The CDR3 is CASSDTRASGNTIYF. The DNA for the CDR3 is TGTGCCAGCAGCGACACGAGGGCCTCTGGAAACACCATATATTTT.

The V gene is TRBV5-4, the J gene TRBJ1-3; D not certain. CDR3 length equals 16 residues. CDR1 and CDR2 (germline): SGHNT, YYREEE (reference sequence). V lost 4 bases and J 0 bases, leaving 14 bases between the germline ends. The chain's CDR3 is CASSPTSQLSGNTIYF. In nucleotides, the CDR3 is TGTGCCAGCAGCCCAACATCTCAGCTCTCTGGAAACACCATATATTTT.

CDR3 bases: TGTGCCACCAGCAGAGTAGGATTCCGGGACTCGGGAGGCTACACCTTC. Translated, it gives CATSRVGFRDSGGYTF. The chain recombines TRBV15 with TRBJ1-2, with a possible D match to TRBD1 (5 bases). The CDR3 length is 16 residues. The V gene's germline CDR1 is LNHNV and CDR2 YYDKDF (reference sequence). Trimming stripped 1 base from V and 8 bases from J, with 20 bases between.

This clone was seen a handful of times. The chain employs TRBV29-1 and TRBJ2-7, with D maybe TRBD2 (5 bases). The CDR3 spans 12 residues. The V gene lost 6 bases and the J gene lost 0 bases, with 9 bases spanning the gap. The V gene's germline CDR1 is SQVTM and CDR2 ANQGSEA. As DNA, the CDR3 is TGCAGCGTGGACTGGGGCTCCTACGAGCAGTACTTC. Translating gives CSVDWGSYEQYF.

The chain uses TRBV6-1 and TRBJ1-2; TRBD1 is a possible D gene (5 bases). The CDR3 covers 13 residues. Trimming took off 9 bases at V and 4 bases at J, with 15 bases between the two ends. Germline CDR1 and CDR2: MNHNS and SASEGT. CDR3 sequence (DNA): TGTGCCAGTCTCCGGGACGGCCCCTATGGCTACACCTTC. Translation gives CASLRDGPYGYTF.

The chain employs TRBV4-1 and TRBJ2-7; D is perhaps TRBD2 (5 bases). Germline V gives CDR1 MGHRA, CDR2 YSYEKL. Deletions cut 0 bases from V and 3 bases from J, with 12 bases between. This CDR3 has 15 amino acids. The CDR3 sequence is CASSQEPGNYYEQYF. Written as DNA, the CDR3 is TGCGCCAGCAGCCAAGAACCGGGAAACTACTACGAGCAGTACTTC.

J is TRBJ2-2 and V is TRBV27; D unresolved. The ends were cut back, 8 bases at V and 6 bases at J, with 16 bases in the middle. Germline CDR1 reads MNHEY; CDR2 reads SMNVEV (reference sequence). This CDR3 is 14 amino acids long. CDR3 amino acids: CASALNPRAGELFF. The CDR3 nucleotides read TGTGCCAGCGCCCTGAACCCCCGGGCCGGGGAGCTGTTTTTT.

V is TRBV5-4 and J is TRBJ2-7; 8 bases line up with TRBD2. The CDR3 consists of 16 residues. Germline V gene sequence: CDR1 SGHNT, CDR2 YYREEE (reference sequence). V was pared by 1 base and J by 6 bases, with 12 bases of the junction left unmatched. CDR3 residues: CASSLPAGGSAREQYF. The DNA of the CDR3 is TGTGCCAGCAGCTTGCCGGCGGGAGGAAGCGCGCGCGAGCAGTACTTC.

V gene TRBV5-6 combines with J gene TRBJ1-1; no firm D call. CDR3 size: 15 residues. The germline V gene has CDR1 SGHDT and CDR2 YYEEEE. V lost 1 base and J 4 bases, leaving 14 bases between the germline ends. The CDR3 region has the DNA TGTGCCAGCAGCTTGACGGATCGAGCGGGCACTGAAGCTTTCTTT. Translation gives CASSLTDRAGTEAFF. Full variable domain (remainder filled in from reference TRBV5-6 and TRBJ1-1): DAGVTQSPTHLIKTRGQQVTLRCSPKSGHDTVSWYQQALGQGPQFIFQYYEEEERQRGNFPDRFSGHQFPNYSSELNVNALLLGDSALYLCASSLTDRAGTEAFFGQGTRLTVV.

The rearrangement joins TRBV27 to TRBJ1-5; D gene unclear. The CDR3 runs to 16 residues. The V and J ends lost 4 bases and 2 bases respectively, with 15 bases between them. Looked up from germline, CDR1 is MNHEY and CDR2 is SMNVEV (reference sequence). The CDR3: CASSSGSQRGNQPQHF. DNA of the CDR3: TGTGCCAGCAGTTCCGGGAGTCAGAGAGGCAATCAGCCCCAGCATTTT.

V usage is TRBV4-2 and J usage is TRBJ2-2; 9 nucleotides match TRBD1. The CDR3 is 15 amino acids. Germline V gene lookup returns CDR1 LGHNA and CDR2 YNFKEQ. Trimming at V came to 5 bases and at J to 6 bases, leaving 7 bases not matched to a gene. Written as DNA, the CDR3 is TGTGCCAGCAGCTTGGGACAGGGCCTGTCCGGGGAGCTGTTTTTT. This sequence encodes CASSLGQGLSGELFF.

The chain recombines TRBV19 with TRBJ2-5; D gene uncertain. CDR3 length equals 13 residues. In germline, CDR1 is LNHDA, CDR2 SQIVND (reference sequence). Trimming cost V 3 bases and J 5 bases, with 10 bases left between them. CDR3 sequence reads: CASSMLGLETQYF. For the CDR3, the DNA is TGTGCCAGTAGTATGCTAGGCCTGGAGACCCAGTACTTC. Variable domain in full (rest from reference TRBV19 and TRBJ2-5): DGGITQSPKYLFRKEGQNVTLSCEQNLNHDAMYWYRQDPGQGLRLIYYSQIVNDFQKGDIAEGYSVSREKKESFPLTVTSAQKNPTAFYLCASSMLGLETQYFGPGTRLLVL.

This clone has just one count. J is TRBJ1-2 and V is TRBV28, with D tentatively TRBD1 (5 bases). CDR3 length: 14 residues. Germline assignment: CDR1 MDHEN and CDR2 SYDVKM. Trimming stripped 3 bases from V and 4 bases from J, with 12 bases between. CDR3 region: CASSFAGAGYGYTF. Written as DNA, the CDR3 is TGTGCCAGCAGTTTCGCCGGGGCCGGCTATGGCTACACCTTC.

The chain has TRBV5-5 and TRBJ2-1, with D uncertain. CDR3 length: 12 amino acids. V dropped 2 bases and J dropped 3 bases, with 3 bases sitting between them. Looked up from germline, CDR1 is SGHKS and CDR2 is YYEKEE (reference sequence). The CDR3 loop reads CASSFDYNEQFF. CDR3 DNA sequence: TGTGCCAGCAGCTTCGACTACAATGAGCAGTTCTTC.

This clone was observed once. The chain joins TRBV5-1 to TRBJ2-5, with 13 bases aligning to TRBD2. The CDR3 runs 17 residues. The V gene end was trimmed by 0 bases and the J gene end by 4 bases; junction bases not matched to a gene: 6. Germline lookup yields CDR1 SGHRS and CDR2 YFSETQ. This CDR3 is CASSLETSGRALETQYF. CDR3 bases: TGCGCCAGCAGCTTGGAAACTAGCGGGAGGGCCCTAGAGACCCAGTACTTC.

This clone occurred a few times. The chain joins TRBV7-2 to TRBJ2-7, with D hard to call. V was trimmed by 4 bases and J by 3 bases, leaving 16 bases between them. CDR1 and CDR2 (germline): SGHTA, FQGNSA. The length of the CDR3 is 15 residues. The CDR3 spells CASSSLKTRIYEQYF. As DNA, the CDR3 is TGTGCCAGCAGCTCTCTTAAGACCCGAATCTACGAGCAGTACTTC.

This clone has only one observation. The chain carries TRBV5-4 and TRBJ1-2; D uncertain. The V and J ends lost 1 base and 7 bases respectively, with 14 bases between them. CDR1 is SGHNT, CDR2 YYREEE, per germline (reference sequence). CDR3 length equals 14 residues. The CDR3 bases are TGTGCCAGCAGCTTGATACGACCTGTGGGTGGCTACACCTTC. Protein product: CASSLIRPVGGYTF.

The V and J genes are TRBV4-1 and TRBJ2-2; 15 positions match TRBD2. Germline V gene sequence: CDR1 MGHRA, CDR2 YSYEKL. The CDR3 loop spans 21 amino acids. The junction had 17 bases not matched to a gene; V was cut back by 2 bases and J by 7 bases. The CDR3 loop reads CASSQLGLAGGGVRFGGELFF. The CDR3 nucleotides read TGCGCCAGCAGCCAACTAGGACTAGCGGGAGGGGGTGTTCGTTTTGGCGGGGAGCTGTTTTTT.

The chain links TRBV10-1 to TRBJ2-1; D uncertain. The CDR3 contains 13 residues. Germline CDR1 reads WNHNN; CDR2 reads SYGVQD (reference sequence). The V end was cut by 4 bases, the J end by 4 bases, with 8 bases between. CDR3 bases: TGCGCCAGCAGTGCGACACATTACAATGAGCAGTTCTTC. Translated: CASSATHYNEQFF.

V gene TRBV5-6 combines with J gene TRBJ2-7; D remains ambiguous. V was cut by 5 bases and J by 3 bases, with 24 bases left in between. The CDR3 has 17 amino acids. The germline V gene encodes CDR1 SGHDT and CDR2 YYEEEE. CDR3 nucleotide sequence: TGTGCCAGCAGTTACTGGTTTCATTCTGGAGCAAACTACGAGCAGTACTTC. Protein sequence: CASSYWFHSGANYEQYF.